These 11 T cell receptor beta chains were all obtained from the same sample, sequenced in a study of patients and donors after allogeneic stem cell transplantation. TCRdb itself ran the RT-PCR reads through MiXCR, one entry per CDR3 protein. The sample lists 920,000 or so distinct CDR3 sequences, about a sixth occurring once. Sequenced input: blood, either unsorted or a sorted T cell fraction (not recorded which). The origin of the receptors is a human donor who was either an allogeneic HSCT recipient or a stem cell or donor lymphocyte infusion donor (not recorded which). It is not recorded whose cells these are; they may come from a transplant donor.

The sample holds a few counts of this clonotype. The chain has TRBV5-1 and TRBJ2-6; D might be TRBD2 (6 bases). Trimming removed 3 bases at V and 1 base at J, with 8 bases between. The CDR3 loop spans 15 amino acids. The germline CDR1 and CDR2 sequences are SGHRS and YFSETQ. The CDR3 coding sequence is TGCGCCAGCAGCTCAGCGGGTTCTGGGGCCAACGTCCTGACTTTC. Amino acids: CASSSAGSGANVLTF.

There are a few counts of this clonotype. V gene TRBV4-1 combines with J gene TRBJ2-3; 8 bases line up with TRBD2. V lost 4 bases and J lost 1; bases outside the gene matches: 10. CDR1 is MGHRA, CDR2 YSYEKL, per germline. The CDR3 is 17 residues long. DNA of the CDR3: TGCGCCAGCAGCCCTGGTCCCGGGACTAGAGGCACAGATACGCAGTATTTT. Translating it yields CASSPGPGTRGTDTQYF.

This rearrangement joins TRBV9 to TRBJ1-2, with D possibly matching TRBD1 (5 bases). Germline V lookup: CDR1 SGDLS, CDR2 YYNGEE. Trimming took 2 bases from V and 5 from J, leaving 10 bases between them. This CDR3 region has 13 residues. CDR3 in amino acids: CASSVDSGYGYTF. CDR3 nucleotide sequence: TGTGCCAGCAGCGTTGATTCAGGGTATGGCTACACCTTC.

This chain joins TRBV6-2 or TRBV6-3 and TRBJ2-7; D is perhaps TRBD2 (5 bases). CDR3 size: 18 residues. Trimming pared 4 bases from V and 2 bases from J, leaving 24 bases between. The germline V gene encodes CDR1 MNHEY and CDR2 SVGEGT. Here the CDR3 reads CASSSPRPGTHGTYEQYF. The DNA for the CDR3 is TGTGCCAGCAGTTCCCCAAGACCGGGAACACATGGCACCTACGAGCAGTACTTC.

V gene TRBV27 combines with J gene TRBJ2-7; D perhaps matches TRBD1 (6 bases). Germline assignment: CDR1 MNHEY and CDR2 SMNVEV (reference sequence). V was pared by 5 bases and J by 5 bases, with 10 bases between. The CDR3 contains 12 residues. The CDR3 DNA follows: TGTGCCAGCAGTCACAGGGACCACGAGCAGTACTTC. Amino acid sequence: CASSHRDHEQYF.

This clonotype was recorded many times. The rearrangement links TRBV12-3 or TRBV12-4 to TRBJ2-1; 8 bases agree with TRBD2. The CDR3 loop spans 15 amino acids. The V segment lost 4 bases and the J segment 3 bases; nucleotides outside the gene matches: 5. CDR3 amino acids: CASSSPAGGYNEQFF. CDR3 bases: TGTGCCAGCAGTTCCCCGGCGGGGGGCTACAATGAGCAGTTCTTC.

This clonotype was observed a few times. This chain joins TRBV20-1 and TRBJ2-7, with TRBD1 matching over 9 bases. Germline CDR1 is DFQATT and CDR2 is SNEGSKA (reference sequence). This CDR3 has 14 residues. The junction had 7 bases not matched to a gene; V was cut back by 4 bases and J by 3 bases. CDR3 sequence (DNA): TGCAGTGCTACCCTTGACAGGGGGGTCTACGAGCAGTACTTC. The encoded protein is CSATLDRGVYEQYF.

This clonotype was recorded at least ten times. CDR3 amino acids: CASSQGELGNTF. CDR3 bases: TGTGCCAGCAGCCAAGGGGAGCTGGGGAACACCTTC. The chain carries TRBV4-2 and TRBJ1-2; no firm D call. The V end lost 1 base, the J end lost 12 bases, and 12 bases lay between the germline ends. CDR1 is LGHNA, CDR2 YNFKEQ, per germline. This CDR3 has 12 residues.

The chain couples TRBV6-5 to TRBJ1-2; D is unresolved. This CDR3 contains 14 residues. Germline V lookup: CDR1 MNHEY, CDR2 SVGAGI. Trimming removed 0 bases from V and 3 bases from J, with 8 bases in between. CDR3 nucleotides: TGTGCCAGCAGTTACTCGGCCGGGCACTATGGCTACACCTTC. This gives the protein CASSYSAGHYGYTF.

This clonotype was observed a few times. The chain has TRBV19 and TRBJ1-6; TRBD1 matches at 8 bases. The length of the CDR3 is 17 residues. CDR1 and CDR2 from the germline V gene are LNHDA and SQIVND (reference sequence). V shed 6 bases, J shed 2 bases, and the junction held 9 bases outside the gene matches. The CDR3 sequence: CASSRGQGTAYNSPLHF. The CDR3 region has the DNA TGTGCCAGTAGCCGAGGACAGGGAACGGCCTATAATTCACCCCTCCACTTT.

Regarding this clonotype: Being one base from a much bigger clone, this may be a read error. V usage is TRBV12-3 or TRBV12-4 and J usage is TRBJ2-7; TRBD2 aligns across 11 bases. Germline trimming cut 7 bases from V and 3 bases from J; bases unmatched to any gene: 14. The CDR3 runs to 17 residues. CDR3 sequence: CASTQVGWGLAVYEQYF. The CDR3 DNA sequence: TGTGCCAGCACACAGGTTGGTTGGGGACTAGCGGTCTACGAGCAGTACTTC.